Following are 30 T cell receptor beta chains from one sample sequenced in a study of long-term antiretroviral therapy in people with HIV. Running of the v3.0 immunoSEQ assay took place at survey level. Sequencing used immunoSEQ multiplex PCR; TCRdb keeps in-frame clones, though not all of them. The sample shows tens of thousands of clones, roughly 87% of them seen only once. The specimen was unsorted PBMCs, collected 1 year after starting antiretroviral therapy. Receptors were obtained from a man younger than 30 with HIV.

In DNA form, the CDR3 reads TGTGCCAGCAGTAGGGCCGCAGGATTCGGAAGCAATCAGCCCCAGCATTTT. Its translation is CASSRAAGFGSNQPQHF. V is TRBV28 and J is TRBJ1-5; D ambiguous. Germline loops: CDR1 MDHEN, CDR2 SYDVKM. The CDR3 is 17 amino acids. Trimming removed 5 bases from V and 1 base from J, with 18 bases in between. The variable domain in full, with the rest retrieved from reference TRBV28 and TRBJ1-5, is DVKVTQSSRYLVKRTGEKVFLECVQDMDHENMFWYRQDPGLGLRLIYFSYDVKMKEKGDIPEGYSVSREKKERFSLILESASTNQTSMYLCASSRAAGFGSNQPQHFGDGTRLSIL.

This clone was seen a few times. This chain uses TRBV10-3 with TRBJ2-7; TRBD1 aligns across 9 bases. CDR3 length equals 17 residues. V was clipped by 4 bases and J by 3 bases; unmatched bases: 13. Per the germline V gene, CDR1 is ENHRY and CDR2 is SYGVKD. CDR3 sequence: CAISVSTGTGINYEQYF. CDR3 in DNA: TGTGCCATCAGTGTTTCGACCGGGACAGGGATCAACTACGAGCAGTACTTC.

The chain is built from TRBV25-1 and TRBJ1-3; 8 nucleotides align to TRBD1. V gave up 4 bases and J gave up 1 base; unmatched junction bases: 3. CDR3 length: 15 amino acids. Germline CDR1 reads MGHDK; CDR2 reads SYGVNS. Here the CDR3 reads CASSVRQGSGNTIYF. For the CDR3, the DNA is TGTGCCAGCAGTGTCCGACAGGGGTCTGGAAACACCATATATTTT.

The chain carries TRBV5-1 and TRBJ1-1, with no clear D. Germline assignment: CDR1 SGHRS and CDR2 YFSETQ. V lost 0 bases to trimming and J lost 13 bases, with 16 bases between them. There are 13 residues in the CDR3. This chain's CDR3 is CASSLAARSGCFF. CDR3 coding DNA: TGCGCCAGCAGCTTGGCCGCAAGGAGCGGGTGTTTCTTT.

CDR3 DNA sequence: TGCGCCAGCAGCCGGAATACCGGGGGGTCCTACGAGCAGTACTTC. Its translation is CASSRNTGGSYEQYF. The chain combines TRBV4-3 with TRBJ2-7; the match to TRBD2 covers 7 bases. Looked up from germline, CDR1 is LGHNA and CDR2 is YSLEER. V trimming: 4 bases; J trimming: 1 base; junction bases outside the gene matches: 7. The CDR3 is 15 residues long.

The rearrangement uses TRBV18 and TRBJ2-7, with D possibly being TRBD1 or TRBD2 (5 bases each). Germline CDR1 KGHSH, CDR2 LQKENI. Trimming removed 3 bases from V and 2 bases from J, with 11 bases in between. The CDR3 is made up of 14 amino acids. In nucleotides, the CDR3 is TGTGCCAGCTCACCGCTCGGGACCACCTACGAGCAGTACTTC. As protein: CASSPLGTTYEQYF.

This chain connects TRBV5-6 to TRBJ2-7; 7 positions agree with TRBD1. Unmatched junction bases numbered 8, after V lost 1 base and J lost 7 bases. Germline CDR1 SGHDT, CDR2 YYEEEE. CDR3 length: 14 amino acids. The CDR3 nucleotides are TGTGCCAGCAGCTTGACAGGGGACGATTGGGAGCAGTACTTC. Its translation is CASSLTGDDWEQYF.

CDR3 in amino acids: CASSSRDYYSYNEQFF. The CDR3 region has the DNA TGTGCCAGCAGCAGCCGGGACTACTACTCCTACAATGAGCAGTTCTTC. The chain uses TRBV11-2 and TRBJ2-1; 7 bases align to TRBD2. Germline CDR1 is SGHAT and CDR2 is FQNNGV. This CDR3 comprises 16 residues. V dropped 5 bases and J dropped 0; count of bases not matched to a gene: 7.

The chain combines TRBV9 with TRBJ1-2; D gene ambiguous. CDR3 size: 18 residues. The germline gives CDR1 SGDLS, CDR2 YYNGEE. Trimming cost V 1 base and J 0 bases, with 19 bases left between them. In nucleotides, the CDR3 is TGTGCCAGCAGCGTAACCGCTGTCGGGCAAGTAGCTAACTATGGCTACACCTTC. Residues: CASSVTAVGQVANYGYTF.

CDR3 DNA sequence: TGTGCCAGCAGCTTGTTCATCCGTGAGAACACTGAAGCTTTCTTT. It yields the protein CASSLFIRENTEAFF. The chain couples TRBV5-6 to TRBJ1-1, with D hard to call. Trimming took off 1 base at V and 1 base at J, with 11 bases between the two ends. The CDR3 spans 15 residues. Per germline, CDR1 SGHDT and CDR2 YYEEEE.

The chain combines TRBV28 with TRBJ1-4; TRBD1 matches 9 bases. The ends lost 5 bases at V and 6 bases at J; junction bases unmatched: 7. The CDR3 length is 15 residues. CDR1 MDHEN and CDR2 SYDVKM come from the germline V gene. DNA of the CDR3: TGTGCCAGCAGTCACGGCGGGACAGGGCATGAAAAACTGTTTTTT. It translates to CASSHGGTGHEKLFF. The variable domain in full, with the rest retrieved from reference TRBV28 and TRBJ1-4, is DVKVTQSSRYLVKRTGEKVFLECVQDMDHENMFWYRQDPGLGLRLIYFSYDVKMKEKGDIPEGYSVSREKKERFSLILESASTNQTSMYLCASSHGGTGHEKLFFGSGTQLSVL.

The chain employs TRBV5-1 and TRBJ2-5, with 9 positions matching TRBD1. Germline values: CDR1 SGHRS, CDR2 YFSETQ. V lost 4 bases to trimming and J lost 4 bases; unmatched junction nucleotides: 8. CDR3 size: 15 residues. DNA of the CDR3: TGCGCCAGCAGCGCTACAGGGGGCGCAGTAGAGACCCAGTACTTC. It is translated as CASSATGGAVETQYF.

The chain recombines TRBV27 with TRBJ2-2; D unclear. CDR1 is MNHEY and CDR2 is SMNVEV in the germline V gene (reference sequence). The length of the CDR3 is 13 residues. Trimming pared 3 bases from V and 6 bases from J, leaving 8 bases between. The CDR3 nucleotides are TGTGCCAGCAGTTTGTATCAGGCCGGGGAGCTGTTTTTT. Amino acids: CASSLYQAGELFF.

V is TRBV2 and J is TRBJ2-7; TRBD2 aligns across 13 bases. CDR3 length: 16 residues. V shed 1 base, J shed 0 bases, and the junction held 0 bases outside the gene matches. CDR1 is SNHLY, CDR2 FYNNEI, per germline. CDR3 coding DNA: TGTGCCAGCAGTGAAGGGACTAGCGGGAGCTCCTACGAGCAGTACTTC. This gives the protein CASSEGTSGSSYEQYF.

This sequence joins TRBV4-3 and TRBJ2-7, with 9 bases fitting TRBD2. The length of the CDR3 is 16 residues. V lost 0 bases to trimming and J lost 2 bases; unmatched junction nucleotides: 5. CDR1 is LGHNA and CDR2 is YSLEER in the germline V gene. The DNA for the CDR3 is TGCGCCAGCAGCCAAGATCGACTAGCGGAAACCTACGAGCAGTACTTC. Its protein is CASSQDRLAETYEQYF.

The chain is built from TRBV7-2 and TRBJ2-2; tentatively, D is TRBD1 or TRBD2 (5 bases each). The CDR3 contains 16 residues. Germline V CDR1 and CDR2: SGHTA, FQGNSA. The V and J ends lost 1 base and 3 bases respectively, with 12 bases between them. The DNA for the CDR3 is TGTGCCAGCAGCTTAGAAAAGAGGGGACACACCGGGGAGCTGTTTTTT. Translating it yields CASSLEKRGHTGELFF.

V is TRBV6-5 and J is TRBJ1-2; 9 positions agree with TRBD1. The CDR3 has 15 residues. With V trimmed by 1 base and J by 0 bases, 0 bases remained unmatched. The germline V gene has CDR1 MNHEY and CDR2 SVGAGI. CDR3 loop: CASSYWTGANYGYTF. CDR3 DNA sequence: TGTGCCAGCAGTTACTGGACAGGGGCTAACTATGGCTACACCTTC.

This chain uses TRBV7-6 with TRBJ2-7; tentative D call: TRBD2 (5 bases). The CDR3 runs 13 residues. Trimming removed 5 bases at V and 3 bases at J, with 11 bases between. The germline V gene encodes CDR1 SGHVS and CDR2 FNYEAQ. CDR3 DNA sequence: TGTGCCAGCAGCCCAGGACTTTACTACGAGCAGTACTTC. Translating it yields CASSPGLYYEQYF.

The chain combines TRBV20-1 with TRBJ2-7, with 7 bases lining up with TRBD1. Germline V gene data show CDR1 as DFQATT and CDR2 as SNEGSKA (reference sequence). The V gene end was trimmed by 7 bases and the J gene end by 5 bases; junction bases not matched to a gene: 5. This CDR3 is 11 amino acids long. The CDR3 region is CSVGTADEQYF. In DNA, the CDR3 is TGCAGTGTAGGGACAGCAGACGAGCAGTACTTC.

This clone showed up just a few times. The rearrangement uses TRBV5-1 and TRBJ1-1; tentative D call: TRBD1 (5 bases). This CDR3 contains 14 residues. The germline V gene encodes CDR1 SGHRS and CDR2 YFSETQ. V gave up 3 bases and J gave up 0 bases, with 9 bases separating them. The CDR3 reads CASSWGKVNTEAFF. The CDR3, as DNA: TGCGCCAGCAGCTGGGGGAAAGTGAACACTGAAGCTTTCTTT.

The chain combines TRBV23-1 with TRBJ2-7; D possibly corresponds to TRBD1 (5 bases). TRBV23-1 is recorded as an ORF, its role being uncertain. V was trimmed by 7 bases and J by 6 bases, leaving 13 bases between them. The CDR3 loop spans 12 amino acids. CDR3 coding DNA: TGCGCCAGCACCCCGGACATCCTCGAGCAGTACTTC. Amino acids: CASTPDILEQYF.

The gene calls are TRBV5-1 and TRBJ1-2; 7 bases map to TRBD1. V lost 0 bases to trimming and J lost 6 bases; unmatched junction nucleotides: 5. Germline V gives CDR1 SGHRS, CDR2 YFSETQ. CDR3 size: 14 residues. The chain's CDR3 is CASSLVQGKDGYTF. The CDR3, as DNA: TGCGCCAGCAGCTTGGTACAGGGGAAGGATGGCTACACCTTC.

This chain connects TRBV7-2 to TRBJ2-7; D might be TRBD1 (6 bases). With 2 bases removed from V and 3 bases from J, the gap between germline ends came to 8 bases. This CDR3 region has 13 residues. The germline gives CDR1 SGHTA, CDR2 FQGNSA. This CDR3 is CASSLNRDYEQYF. CDR3 nucleotides: TGTGCCAGCAGCTTAAACAGGGACTACGAGCAGTACTTC.

This chain uses TRBV19 with TRBJ1-2, with TRBD1 as a possible D gene (5 bases). This CDR3 has 12 amino acids. Germline V gene sequence: CDR1 LNHDA, CDR2 SQIVND (reference sequence). V lost 9 bases to trimming and J lost 4 bases, with 12 bases between them. The CDR3 loop reads CASWQGPYGYTF. The CDR3 coding sequence is TGTGCCAGCTGGCAGGGTCCCTATGGCTACACCTTC. Full variable domain (missing parts from reference TRBV19 and TRBJ1-2): DGGITQSPKYLFRKEGQNVTLSCEQNLNHDAMYWYRQDPGQGLRLIYYSQIVNDFQKGDIAEGYSVSREKKESFPLTVTSAQKNPTAFYLCASWQGPYGYTFGSGTRLTVV.

The genes are TRBV5-8 and TRBJ2-3; D perhaps matches TRBD1 (5 bases). The CDR3 is 17 amino acids. Germline CDR1 is SGHTS and CDR2 is YDEGEE. V lost 0 bases and J lost 2, with 16 bases in between. The CDR3 DNA reads as TGTGCCAGCAGCTTGGAAACAGTCTGGGGCCCCACAGATACGCAGTATTTT. Amino acids: CASSLETVWGPTDTQYF.

The gene calls are TRBV5-6 and TRBJ2-4, with TRBD2 identical over 7 bases. The CDR3 contains 17 residues. CDR1 and CDR2 (germline): SGHDT, YYEEEE. The trim removed 0 bases at V and 7 bases at J, leaving 13 bases unmatched. The CDR3 DNA sequence: TGTGCCAGCAGCTTGGCCAAGTGGGAGGGCCCGGGGAACATTCAGTACTTC. Translated: CASSLAKWEGPGNIQYF.

CDR3 sequence reads: CASSQDLAGRREQYF. The CDR3 DNA sequence: TGCGCCAGCAGCCAAGATCTGGCTGGGCGAAGGGAGCAGTACTTC. The genes are TRBV4-3 and TRBJ2-7, with D uncertain. The CDR3 is 15 residues long. Trimming stripped 0 bases from V and 7 bases from J, with 16 bases between. The germline V gene has CDR1 LGHNA and CDR2 YSLEER.

V gene TRBV5-6 combines with J gene TRBJ2-7; TRBD1 matches at 8 bases. The CDR3 has 14 amino acids. Trimming removed 6 bases from V and 1 base from J; junction bases left unmatched: 6. The germline CDR1 and CDR2 sequences are SGHDT and YYEEEE. CDR3 nucleotide sequence: TGTGCCAGCATGGACAGGGCAAGTTCCTACGAGCAGTACTTC. Translated, it gives CASMDRASSYEQYF.

The J gene is TRBJ2-7, the V gene TRBV18; the match to TRBD1 covers 7 bases. Germline CDR1 reads KGHSH; CDR2 reads LQKENI. This CDR3 contains 14 residues. V trimming: 3 bases; J trimming: 3 bases; junction bases outside the gene matches: 5. The CDR3 here is CASSPGDSLYEQYF. CDR3 sequence (DNA): TGTGCCAGCTCACCTGGGGACAGTCTCTACGAGCAGTACTTC.

The genes are TRBV27 and TRBJ1-6, with unresolved D. Deletions cut 3 bases from V and 6 bases from J, with 15 bases between. This CDR3 contains 16 residues. The germline V gene encodes CDR1 MNHEY and CDR2 SMNVEV (reference sequence). As DNA, the CDR3 is TGTGCCAGCAGTTTGGTCCAACAGCCTTCTAATTCACCCCTCCACTTT. Protein: CASSLVQQPSNSPLHF.